This TCR beta chain originates from a study of blood T cell repertoires in COVID-19. About the research overall: COVID-19 samples collected from the United States, Italy and Spain covered acute and convalescent phases.

Authors' analysis steps: Amplified reference gene primers provided the basis for estimating nucleated cell counts. Libraries were prepared by immunoSEQ multiplex PCR; TCRdb keeps only in-frame clonotypes and omits some of them. V, J and clone size are taken as reported in that table, and D and trimming were inferred from the DNA itself. The repertoire includes approximately 280,000 clones, approximately 86% of them detected once, and roughly 3% sits in the top ten. This CDR3 is 17 amino acids long. Looked up from germline, CDR1 is MGHRA and CDR2 is YSYEKL. Between the trimmed V and J ends, which lost 1 base and 1 base, there was a span of 17 bases.

This clonotype originated in a woman aged 18-29 years who had recovered from COVID-19. V and J are TRBV4-1 and TRBJ2-7, with D maybe TRBD2 (6 bases). Sequenced: PBMCs or T cells enriched from blood (not recorded which). The CDR3 sequence: CASSQGGVRDSSYEQYF. The CDR3 nucleotides read TGCGCCAGCAGCCAAGGTGGCGTGAGGGACTCTTCCTACGAGCAGTACTTC.